The text below deals with one T cell receptor beta chain. This sample is drawn from a study of blood T cell repertoires in COVID-19. Across the study: Donors in the United States, Italy and Spain gave samples during acute or convalescent COVID-19. In each case, the material was cDNA or gDNA derived from T cells, B-cell-depleted T cells, or PBMCs.

The V gene's germline CDR1 is SQVTM and CDR2 ANQGSEA. Deletions cut 6 bases from V and 2 bases from J, with 16 bases between. There are 14 residues in the CDR3. Methods used by the authors: It was from reference gene primer amplification that nucleated cell counts were estimated. Repertoires were generated with immunoSEQ multiplex PCR, while TCRdb's copy carries only in-frame clones and drops some. That table gives V, J and clone size, and the DNA gave D and trimming. The sample records 310,000 or so clones, roughly 90% being singletons. Sequenced input: peripheral blood. This clonotype was sampled from a woman aged 45-65 years with active or convalescent COVID-19. The chain is built from TRBV29-1 and TRBJ1-1; D possibly corresponds to TRBD1 (5 bases). CDR3 protein: CSVAGSEENTEAFF. CDR3 DNA sequence: TGCAGCGTGGCAGGGTCGGAAGAAAACACTGAAGCTTTCTTT.